One sample yielded the 6 T cell receptor beta chains listed below, sequenced in a study of T cells in Graves' hyperthyroidism and ophthalmopathy. There were TCR beta CDR3 regions amplified from RNA transcripts. In the first-round RT-PCR of the TCR CDR3, the HTBI primer set was used. TCRdb ran MiXCR on the multiplex PCR reads and lists one entry per CDR3 protein. The sample lists fewer than 700,000 distinct CDR3 sequences; 17% were seen once. Sequencing was carried out using blood. These TCRs come from a woman aged 18-29 years with Graves' ophthalmopathy.

This clonotype occurred many times. The rearrangement joins TRBV6-1 to TRBJ1-5; TRBD1 agrees at 8 bases. Germline CDR1 MNHNS, CDR2 SASEGT. CDR3 size: 17 residues. V shed 4 bases and J 6 bases; nucleotides not matched to a gene: 14. CDR3 sequence: CASSAIIRQGAFQPQHF. CDR3 bases: TGTGCCAGCAGTGCAATAATACGGCAGGGGGCATTTCAGCCCCAGCATTTT.

This clonotype was observed once. This chain uses TRBV30 with TRBJ1-2; no reliable D call. V gave up 5 bases and J gave up 8 bases, with 15 bases separating them. Germline lookup yields CDR1 GTSNPN and CDR2 SVGIG (reference sequence). The CDR3 extends over 12 amino acids. The CDR3, as DNA: TGTGCCTGGCTAACCCCATTCTGGGGCTACACCTTC. This encodes CAWLTPFWGYTF.

This clonotype was seen many times. The chain is built from TRBV20-1 and TRBJ2-2; D is uncertain. V was cut by 8 bases and J by 5 bases, with 15 bases left in between. Germline CDR1 reads DFQATT; CDR2 reads SNEGSKA (reference sequence). The CDR3 contains 13 residues. CDR3 protein: CSSGSEVTGELFF. For the CDR3, the DNA is TGCAGTTCCGGCTCAGAGGTGACCGGGGAGCTGTTTTTT.

The table lists this clonotype with many counts. V usage is TRBV30 and J usage is TRBJ1-2, with 7 bases lining up with TRBD1. The CDR3 runs to 12 residues. J gave up 6 bases and V 4 bases, and 5 bases lay outside the gene matches. Germline lookup yields CDR1 GTSNPN and CDR2 SVGIG (reference sequence). CDR3 protein: CAWTMTGHGYTF. The DNA of the CDR3 is TGTGCCTGGACTATGACAGGGCATGGCTACACCTTC.

This clonotype was observed many times. The chain links TRBV13 to TRBJ2-5; perhaps TRBD2 as D (6 bases). CDR1 and CDR2 from the germline V gene are PRHDT and FYEKMQ (reference sequence). The CDR3 is 16 amino acids. Trimming shortened V by 0 bases and J by 4 bases, and 15 bases separated the two germline ends. The DNA of the CDR3 is TGTGCCAGCAGCTTAGGCCAGGAGGGGATAGGAGAGACCCAGTACTTC. Amino acids: CASSLGQEGIGETQYF.

V gene TRBV20-1 combines with J gene TRBJ2-7; D may correspond to TRBD1 or TRBD2 (5 bases each). V gave up 6 bases and J gave up 4 bases, with 19 bases separating them. This CDR3 spans 14 amino acids. In germline, CDR1 is DFQATT, CDR2 SNEGSKA (reference sequence). The CDR3 bases are TGCAGTGCCCCGGTTCGGGGCGTTTGGTACGAGCAGTACTTC. It yields the protein CSAPVRGVWYEQYF.